This note documents a single T cell receptor (beta chain) sequence. The sample belongs to a study of memory CD4+ T cells and cytomegalovirus serostatus. CDR3 length: 14 amino acids. V was clipped by 7 bases and J by 4 bases; unmatched bases: 8. Germline-derived CDR1 and CDR2 are SNHLY and FYNNEI. Libraries were prepared by immunoSEQ multiplex PCR; TCRdb keeps only in-frame clonotypes and omits some of them. In the table there are roughly 76,000 clones, about 73% of which are singletons. The sort gate was single viable CD3+CD4+CD8-CD45RO+ cells for memory CD4+ T cells. The specimen sequenced was memory CD4+ T cells from blood. The V and J genes are TRBV2 and TRBJ2-3; 7 positions agree with TRBD2. This TCR came from an adult in good health and CMV-seropositive. The CDR3 bases are TGTGCCAGCATGTTGGGAGGGTCGGCAGATACGCAGTATTTT. It specifies CASMLGGSADTQYF.